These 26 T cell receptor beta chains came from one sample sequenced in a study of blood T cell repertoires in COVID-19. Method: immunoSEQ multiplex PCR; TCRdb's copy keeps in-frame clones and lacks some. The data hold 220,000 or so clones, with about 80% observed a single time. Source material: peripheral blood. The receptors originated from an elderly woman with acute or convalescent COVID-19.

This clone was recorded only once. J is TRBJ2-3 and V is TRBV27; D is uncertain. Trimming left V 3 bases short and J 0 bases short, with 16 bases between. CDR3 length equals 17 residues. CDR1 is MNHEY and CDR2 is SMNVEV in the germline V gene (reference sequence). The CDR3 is CASSFGSNQRSTDTQYF. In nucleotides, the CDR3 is TGTGCCAGCAGTTTCGGGTCAAACCAGAGGAGCACAGATACGCAGTATTTT.

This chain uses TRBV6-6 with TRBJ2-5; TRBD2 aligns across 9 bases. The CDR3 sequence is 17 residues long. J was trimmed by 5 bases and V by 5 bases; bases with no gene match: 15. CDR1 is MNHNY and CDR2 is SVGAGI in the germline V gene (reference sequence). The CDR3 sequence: CASSRLRSSGGSETQYF. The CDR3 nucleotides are TGTGCCAGCAGTCGATTACGTTCGAGCGGGGGGTCCGAGACCCAGTACTTC.

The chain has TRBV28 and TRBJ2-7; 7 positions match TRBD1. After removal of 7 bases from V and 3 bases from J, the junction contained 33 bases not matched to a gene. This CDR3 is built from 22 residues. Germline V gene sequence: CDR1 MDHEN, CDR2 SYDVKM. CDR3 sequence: CASTLPCPTKTGPSPAVYEQYF. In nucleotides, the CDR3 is TGTGCCAGCACTCTACCCTGTCCCACTAAGACAGGGCCCTCTCCAGCCGTCTACGAGCAGTACTTC.

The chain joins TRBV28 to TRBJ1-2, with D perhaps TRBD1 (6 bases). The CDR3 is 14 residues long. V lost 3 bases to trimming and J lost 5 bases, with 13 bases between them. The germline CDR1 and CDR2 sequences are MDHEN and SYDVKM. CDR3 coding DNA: TGTGCCAGCAGTTTGTTCGGACAGCTGTATGGCTACACCTTC. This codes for CASSLFGQLYGYTF.

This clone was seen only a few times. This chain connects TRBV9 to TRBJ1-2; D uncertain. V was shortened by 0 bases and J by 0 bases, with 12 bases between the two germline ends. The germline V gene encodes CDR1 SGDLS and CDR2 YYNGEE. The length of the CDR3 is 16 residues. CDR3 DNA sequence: TGTGCCAGCAGCGTAGATGCGGAACCTTCTAACTATGGCTACACCTTC. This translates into CASSVDAEPSNYGYTF.

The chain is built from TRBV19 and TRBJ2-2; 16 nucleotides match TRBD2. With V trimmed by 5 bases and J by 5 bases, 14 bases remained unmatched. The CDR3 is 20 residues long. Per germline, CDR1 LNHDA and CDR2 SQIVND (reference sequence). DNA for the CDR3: TGTGCCAGTAGTGGCCGTGCCGGGACTAGCGGGAGGGCCCCAACCGGGGAGCTGTTTTTT. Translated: CASSGRAGTSGRAPTGELFF.

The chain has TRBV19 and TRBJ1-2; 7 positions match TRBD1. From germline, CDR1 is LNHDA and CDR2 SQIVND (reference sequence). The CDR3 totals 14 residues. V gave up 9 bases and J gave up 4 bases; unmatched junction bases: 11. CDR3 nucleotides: TGTGCCAGCCACGAAGGACAGGTGGGCTATGGCTACACCTTC. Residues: CASHEGQVGYGYTF.

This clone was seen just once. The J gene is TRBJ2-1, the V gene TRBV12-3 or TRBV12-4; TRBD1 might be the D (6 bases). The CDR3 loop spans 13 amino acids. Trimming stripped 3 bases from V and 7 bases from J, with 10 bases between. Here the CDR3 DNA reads TGTGCCAGCAGTTTCGCAGGGGTTAATGAGCAGTTCTTC. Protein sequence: CASSFAGVNEQFF.

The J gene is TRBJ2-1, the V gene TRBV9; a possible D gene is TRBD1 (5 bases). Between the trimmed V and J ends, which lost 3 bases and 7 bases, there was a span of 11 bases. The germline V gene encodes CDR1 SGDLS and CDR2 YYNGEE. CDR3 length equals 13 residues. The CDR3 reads CASSGRPGNEQFF. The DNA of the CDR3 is TGTGCCAGCAGCGGACGGCCAGGGAATGAGCAGTTCTTC.

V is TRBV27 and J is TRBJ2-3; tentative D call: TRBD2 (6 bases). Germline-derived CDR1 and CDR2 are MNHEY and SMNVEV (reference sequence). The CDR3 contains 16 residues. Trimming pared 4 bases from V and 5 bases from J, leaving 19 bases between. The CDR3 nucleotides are TGTGCCAGCAGTTCTCGCGGGACCTCTCTCGGAGATACGCAGTATTTT. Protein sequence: CASSSRGTSLGDTQYF.

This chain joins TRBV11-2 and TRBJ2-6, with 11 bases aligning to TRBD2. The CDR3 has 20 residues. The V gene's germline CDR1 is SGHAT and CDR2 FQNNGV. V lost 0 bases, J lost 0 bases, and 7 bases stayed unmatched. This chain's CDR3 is CASSLELLAGANSGANVLTF. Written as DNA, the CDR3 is TGTGCCAGCAGCTTAGAGTTACTAGCGGGAGCTAACTCTGGGGCCAACGTCCTGACTTTC.

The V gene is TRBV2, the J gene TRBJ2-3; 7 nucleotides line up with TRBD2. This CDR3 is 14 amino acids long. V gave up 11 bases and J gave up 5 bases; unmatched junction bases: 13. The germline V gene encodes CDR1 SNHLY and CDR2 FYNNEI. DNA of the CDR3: TGTGCCCTTTTGGAGGCGGGAGCGGGAGATACGCAGTATTTT. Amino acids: CALLEAGAGDTQYF.

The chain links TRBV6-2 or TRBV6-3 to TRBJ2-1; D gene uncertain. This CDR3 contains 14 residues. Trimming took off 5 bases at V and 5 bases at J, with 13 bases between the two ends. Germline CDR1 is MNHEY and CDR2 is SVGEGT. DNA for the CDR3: TGTGCCAGCAGTCCGACGCCTAGAGACAATGAGCAGTTCTTC. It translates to CASSPTPRDNEQFF.

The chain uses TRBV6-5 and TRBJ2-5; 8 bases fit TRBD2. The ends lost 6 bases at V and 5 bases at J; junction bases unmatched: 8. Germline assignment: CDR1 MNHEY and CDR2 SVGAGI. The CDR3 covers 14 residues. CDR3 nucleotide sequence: TGTGCCAGCAGCCCCGGGACTAGAGCGGAGACCCAGTACTTC. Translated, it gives CASSPGTRAETQYF.

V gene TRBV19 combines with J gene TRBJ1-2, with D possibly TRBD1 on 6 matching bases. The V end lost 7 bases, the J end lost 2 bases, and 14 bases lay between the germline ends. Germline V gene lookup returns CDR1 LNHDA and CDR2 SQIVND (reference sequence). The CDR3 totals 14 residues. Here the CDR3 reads CASKTGKGNYGYTF. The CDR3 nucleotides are TGTGCCAGTAAAACAGGGAAGGGAAACTATGGCTACACCTTC.

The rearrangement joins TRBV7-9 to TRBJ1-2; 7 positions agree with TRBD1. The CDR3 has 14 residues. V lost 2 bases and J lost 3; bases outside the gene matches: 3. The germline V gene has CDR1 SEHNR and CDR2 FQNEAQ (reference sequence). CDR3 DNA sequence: TGTGCCAGCAGCTTAAGGGGGACAGACTATGGCTACACCTTC. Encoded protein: CASSLRGTDYGYTF.

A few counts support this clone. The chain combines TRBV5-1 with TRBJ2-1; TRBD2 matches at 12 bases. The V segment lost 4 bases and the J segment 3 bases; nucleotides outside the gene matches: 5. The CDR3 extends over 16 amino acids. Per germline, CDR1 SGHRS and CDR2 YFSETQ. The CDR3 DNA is TGCGCCAGCAGCACCGGACTAGCGGGGAGCTACAATGAGCAGTTCTTC. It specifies CASSTGLAGSYNEQFF.

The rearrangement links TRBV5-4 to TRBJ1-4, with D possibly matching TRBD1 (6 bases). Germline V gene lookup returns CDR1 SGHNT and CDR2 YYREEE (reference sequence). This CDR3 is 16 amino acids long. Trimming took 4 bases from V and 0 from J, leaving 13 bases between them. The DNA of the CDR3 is TGTGCCAGCAGCAGGGGACAAGTTGCAACTAATGAAAAACTGTTTTTT. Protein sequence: CASSRGQVATNEKLFF. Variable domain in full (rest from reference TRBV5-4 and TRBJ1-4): ETGVTQSPTHLIKTRGQQVTLRCSSQSGHNTVSWYQQALGQGPQFIFQYYREEENGRGNFPPRFSGLQFPNYSSELNVNALELDDSALYLCASSRGQVATNEKLFFGSGTQLSVL.

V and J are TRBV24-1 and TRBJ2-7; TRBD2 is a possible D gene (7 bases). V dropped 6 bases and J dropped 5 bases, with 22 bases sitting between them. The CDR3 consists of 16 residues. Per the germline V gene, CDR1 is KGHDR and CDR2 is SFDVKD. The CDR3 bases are TGTGCCACCAGTTCTGGGGGGGCAGGGAAAAGGGACGAGCAGTACTTC. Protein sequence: CATSSGGAGKRDEQYF.

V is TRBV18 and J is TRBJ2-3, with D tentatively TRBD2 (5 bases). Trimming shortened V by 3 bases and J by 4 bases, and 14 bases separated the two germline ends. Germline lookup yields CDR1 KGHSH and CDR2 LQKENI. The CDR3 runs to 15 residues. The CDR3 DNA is TGTGCCAGCTCACCTCGAGGGAGTAGTGCAGATACGCAGTATTTT. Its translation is CASSPRGSSADTQYF.

DNA of the CDR3: TGTGCCAGCAATACCAACAGGGATGGAGGAAACACCATATATTTT. Amino acids: CASNTNRDGGNTIYF. The J gene is TRBJ1-3, the V gene TRBV9; perhaps TRBD1 as D (6 bases). V was shortened by 6 bases and J by 4 bases, with 17 bases between the two germline ends. This CDR3 has 15 amino acids. Germline V gene data show CDR1 as SGDLS and CDR2 as YYNGEE.

CDR3 nucleotides: TGTGCCACCAGTGATCCCGGCCCTAGCGGGAGCATCAATGAGCAGTTCTTC. This sequence encodes CATSDPGPSGSINEQFF. The chain joins TRBV24-1 to TRBJ2-1; 10 bases fit TRBD2. CDR3 length: 17 residues. CDR1 KGHDR and CDR2 SFDVKD come from the germline V gene. V dropped 3 bases and J dropped 6; count of bases not matched to a gene: 10.

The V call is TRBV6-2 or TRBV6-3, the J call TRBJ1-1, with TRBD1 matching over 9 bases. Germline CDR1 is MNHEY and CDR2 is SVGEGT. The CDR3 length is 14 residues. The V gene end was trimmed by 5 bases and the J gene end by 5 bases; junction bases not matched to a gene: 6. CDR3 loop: CASSPTGTGTEAFF. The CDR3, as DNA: TGTGCCAGCAGTCCGACCGGGACAGGGACTGAAGCTTTCTTT.

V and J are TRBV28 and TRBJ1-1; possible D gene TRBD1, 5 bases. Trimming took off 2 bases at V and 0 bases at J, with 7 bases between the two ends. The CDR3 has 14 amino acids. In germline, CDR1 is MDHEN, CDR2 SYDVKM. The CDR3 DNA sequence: TGTGCCAGCAGTTTACCAGGGATGAACACTGAAGCTTTCTTT. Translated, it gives CASSLPGMNTEAFF. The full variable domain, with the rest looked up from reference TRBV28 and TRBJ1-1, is DVKVTQSSRYLVKRTGEKVFLECVQDMDHENMFWYRQDPGLGLRLIYFSYDVKMKEKGDIPEGYSVSREKKERFSLILESASTNQTSMYLCASSLPGMNTEAFFGQGTRLTVV.

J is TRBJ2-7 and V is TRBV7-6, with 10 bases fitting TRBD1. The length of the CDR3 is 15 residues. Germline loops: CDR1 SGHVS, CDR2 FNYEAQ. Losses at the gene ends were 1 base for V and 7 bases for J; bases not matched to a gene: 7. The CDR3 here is CASSLVVTGGSEQYF. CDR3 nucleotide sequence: TGTGCCAGCAGCTTAGTGGTGACAGGGGGCAGTGAGCAGTACTTC.

The CDR3 is CASSLDQGGVGYTF. In DNA form, the CDR3 reads TGCGCCAGCAGCTTGGACCAGGGAGGCGTCGGCTACACCTTC. The V call is TRBV5-1, the J call TRBJ1-2, with D maybe TRBD1 (5 bases). V lost 0 bases, J lost 8 bases, and 14 bases lay in between. The V gene's germline CDR1 is SGHRS and CDR2 YFSETQ. The CDR3 has 14 residues.